This record looks at one T cell receptor (beta chain) sequence and its context. Its cognate antigen is unknown. The sample originates from a study of shared clonotypes between healthy human individuals. Overall study results and limits: Larger richness was generally estimated for naive than memory subsets.

Data came from immunoSEQ multiplex PCR; TCRdb stores just in-frame clones and leaves some out. The sample carries roughly 1 million clones, about 74% recorded once. Germline assignment: CDR1 SNHLY and CDR2 FYNNEI. Trimming took off 4 bases at V and 2 bases at J, with 15 bases between the two ends. The CDR3 has 16 residues. Each sample came from a Caucasian adult donor living in Nashville, Tennessee. The CD4+ fraction was divided into a CD45RA+ naive subset and a CD45RA-negative memory subset. Sequenced: memory CD4+ T cells sorted from blood. As for subset: CD45RA-negative fraction. The receptor comes from a man younger than 35 in good health. The rearrangement uses TRBV2 and TRBJ1-5, with TRBD1 as a possible D gene (5 bases). The DNA of the CDR3 is TGTGCCAGCAGTGCACCTGTACAGGTGGGCAATCAGCCCCAGCATTTT. Translated: CASSAPVQVGNQPQHF. Complete variable domain (other parts from reference TRBV2 and TRBJ1-5): EPEVTQTPSHQVTQMGQEVILRCVPISNHLYFYWYRQILGQKVEFLVSFYNNEISEKSEIFDDQFSVERPDGSNFTLKIRSTKLEDSAMYFCASSAPVQVGNQPQHFGDGTRLSIL.